This T cell receptor (beta chain) was observed in a study of T cells in Graves' hyperthyroidism and ophthalmopathy. Trimming cost V 4 bases and J 2 bases, with 15 bases left between them. The CDR3 is 15 amino acids. This clonotype was found many times. Authors of the study amplified TCR beta CDR3 regions from RNA transcripts. A set of HTBI primers served as the primers for a first-round RT-PCR of the TCR CDR3. One entry per CDR3 protein, called by TCRdb with MiXCR from the multiplex PCR reads. The sample contains about 500,000 distinct CDR3 sequences, around 16% of which appear only once. The sample was blood. The gene calls are TRBV12-3 or TRBV12-4 and TRBJ2-7; tentative D call: TRBD2 (5 bases). This TCR was sampled from a woman in her 30s with Graves' ophthalmopathy. The DNA for the CDR3 is TGTGCCAGCAGTTGGTTAGGACTGGGGACCTACGAGCAGTACTTC. Translation gives CASSWLGLGTYEQYF.